This is a list of T cell receptor beta chains from one sample in a study of T-cell reconstitution after alpha-beta-depleted transplantation in children. TCRdb used MiXCR to reprocess the PCR reads, holding one entry per CDR3 protein. Seen here are 450,000 to 600,000 distinct CDR3 sequences, roughly 13% observed once, and the top ten hold 2.2%. Specimen: PBMCs, mostly from graft donor cells, collected 360 days after TCRalphabeta/CD19-depleted stem cell transplant. Receptors originate from a male patient between 10 and 17 years old who had a stem cell transplant for acute myeloid leukemia, so the T cells may come from the graft donor. Each CDR3 is given with its conserved first and last residue. The D gene is left open where the match is weak. Clone size, where shown, is once, few, many, or a class for clones that have expanded.

v_gene	d_gene	j_gene	abundance	CDR3nt	CDR3aa
TRBV20-1	TRBD2	TRBJ2-1	.	TGCAGTGCTAGGTTAAGCGGGAAAGTCTACAATGAGCAGTTCTTC	CSARLSGKVYNEQFF
TRBV29-1	.	TRBJ2-3	.	TGCAGCGTTGAAGATCCACGGGGCACAGATACGCAGTATTTT	CSVEDPRGTDTQYF
TRBV28	TRBD1	TRBJ2-7	.	TGTGCCAGCAGTTTAAGACAGGGCCTTATTCCCTACGAGCAGTACTTC	CASSLRQGLIPYEQYF
TRBV20-1	.	TRBJ2-7	.	TGCAGTGCTAGCGGGAGCCCTCCCTACGAGCAGTACTTC	CSASGSPPYEQYF
TRBV28	.	TRBJ2-7	few	TGTGCCAGCAGTCCAACCCGCCCACTCTACGAGCAGTACTTC	CASSPTRPLYEQYF
TRBV6-5	.	TRBJ1-2	.	TGTGCCAGCAGTTACTCGGACAGTCAAACCTTC	CASSYSDSQTF
TRBV7-9	.	TRBJ2-1	.	TGTGCCAGCAGCAAAGTTCGGGAGTTGGAGCAGTTCTTC	CASSKVRELEQFF
TRBV3-1	TRBD2	TRBJ2-7	.	TGTGCCAGCAGCCCAAGACTAGCGGGAGTGCGGTACGAGCAGTACTTC	CASSPRLAGVRYEQYF
TRBV28	TRBD2	TRBJ2-1	many	TGTGCCAGCAGTTGCCTCGGCCCGGGGACTAGCGGGAGGAATGAGCAGTTCTTC	CASSCLGPGTSGRNEQFF
TRBV6-5	TRBD2	TRBJ2-3	many	TGTGCCAGCAGTTACTCGGGGGACTACCCTAGCACAGATACGCAGTATTTT	CASSYSGDYPSTDTQYF
TRBV5-5	.	TRBJ1-1	.	TGTGCCAGCAGCTACTTCGGGGGGACAAAGACTTTCACTGAAGCTTTCTTT	CASSYFGGTKTFTEAFF
TRBV12-3/TRBV12-4	.	TRBJ1-2	once	TGTGCCAGCAGCCCCGGGACACTAAGCTATGGCTACACCTTC	CASSPGTLSYGYTF
TRBV28	TRBD2	TRBJ2-7	few	TGTGCCAGCAGTTTAATCGCTAGCGGGAATTCCTACGAGCAGTACTTC	CASSLIASGNSYEQYF
TRBV12-3/TRBV12-4	TRBD1	TRBJ1-5	.	TGTGCCAGCAGTTTTGATCTGGGACAGGGCACATCGCCCCAGCATTTT	CASSFDLGQGTSPQHF
TRBV5-1	.	TRBJ2-5	few	TGCGCCAGCAGCTTTGACAGCTGGGAGACCCAGTACTTC	CASSFDSWETQYF
TRBV28	.	TRBJ1-5	.	TGTGCCAGCAGTGCTGTAAGGCCCCAGCATTTT	CASSAVRPQHF
TRBV6-5	.	TRBJ2-7	few	TGTGCCAGCAGTTACCGGGACTTTGGGATCGAGCAGTACTTC	CASSYRDFGIEQYF
TRBV29-1	.	TRBJ2-2	.	TGCAGCGTTGTCCTGTTTTTGGGGACCCTGGGCGGGACGAACACCGGGGAGCTGTTTTTT	CSVVLFLGTLGGTNTGELFF
TRBV28	.	TRBJ2-7	.	TGTGCCAGCAGTTTCCCCCGGGGGGCTGGATTTCGCTCCTACGAGCAGTACTTC	CASSFPRGAGFRSYEQYF
TRBV7-2	.	TRBJ2-7	.	TGTGCCAGCAGCCCCTCGGTGGCACTCCCCTACGAGCAGTACTTC	CASSPSVALPYEQYF
TRBV5-1	.	TRBJ2-1	few	TGCGCCAGCAGCTTGGTATCGGGACACTATAATGAGCAGTTCTTC	CASSLVSGHYNEQFF
TRBV19	TRBD1	TRBJ2-5	.	TGTGCCAGTAACCCCGGACAGGGAAGAGAGACCCAGTACTTC	CASNPGQGRETQYF
TRBV6-4	TRBD1	TRBJ2-1	.	TGTGCCAGCAGTGACTTGACAGGGGTCTCCTACAATGAGCAGTTCTTC	CASSDLTGVSYNEQFF
TRBV30	.	TRBJ1-5	few	TGTGCCTGGAGTCTTACAGGGCTCAATCAGCCCCAGCATTTT	CAWSLTGLNQPQHF
TRBV29-1	TRBD1	TRBJ2-7	once	TGCAGCGTGAACCGGGACAGGGCCAGCTCCTACGAGCAGTACTTC	CSVNRDRASSYEQYF
TRBV30	.	TRBJ1-4	.	TGTGCCTGGACCAGGAGGGGATTTAATGAAAAACTGTTTTTT	CAWTRRGFNEKLFF
TRBV20-1	.	TRBJ2-1	.	TGCAGTGCCATCCTCATGAGGGAGGAGCAGTTCTTC	CSAILMREEQFF
TRBV29-1	.	TRBJ2-3	.	TGCAGCGCCTGGGGGGGCGCGAGCACAGATACGCAGTATTTT	CSAWGGASTDTQYF